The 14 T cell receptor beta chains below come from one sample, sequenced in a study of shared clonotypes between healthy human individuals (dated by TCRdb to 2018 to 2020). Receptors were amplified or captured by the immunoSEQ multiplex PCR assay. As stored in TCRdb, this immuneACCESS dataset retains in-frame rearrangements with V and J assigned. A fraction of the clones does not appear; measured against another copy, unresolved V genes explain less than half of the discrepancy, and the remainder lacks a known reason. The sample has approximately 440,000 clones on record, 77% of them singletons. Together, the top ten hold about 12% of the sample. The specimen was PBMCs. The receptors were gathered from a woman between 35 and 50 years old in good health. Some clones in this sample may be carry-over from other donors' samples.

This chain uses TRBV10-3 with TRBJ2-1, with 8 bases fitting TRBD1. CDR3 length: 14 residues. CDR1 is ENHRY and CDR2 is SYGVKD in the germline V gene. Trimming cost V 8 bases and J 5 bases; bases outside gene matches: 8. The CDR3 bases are TGTGCCATCGGGGGGACAGGCAAAGACAATGAGCAGTTCTTC. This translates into CAIGGTGKDNEQFF.

For the CDR3, the DNA is TGTGCCAGCAGCGCCTTAGCAGACCCGGTTGAGACCCAGTACTTC. Its translation: CASSALADPVETQYF. The rearrangement joins TRBV9 to TRBJ2-5; D ambiguous. Germline V CDR1 and CDR2: SGDLS, YYNGEE. Trimming shortened V by 3 bases and J by 5 bases, and 17 bases separated the two germline ends. The CDR3 totals 15 residues.

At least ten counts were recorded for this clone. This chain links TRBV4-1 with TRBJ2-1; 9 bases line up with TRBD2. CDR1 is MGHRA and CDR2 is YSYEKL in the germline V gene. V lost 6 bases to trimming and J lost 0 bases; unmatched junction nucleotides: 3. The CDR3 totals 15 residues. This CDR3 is CASRFSGSSYNEQFF. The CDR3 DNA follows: TGCGCCAGCAGGTTTAGCGGGAGCTCCTACAATGAGCAGTTCTTC.

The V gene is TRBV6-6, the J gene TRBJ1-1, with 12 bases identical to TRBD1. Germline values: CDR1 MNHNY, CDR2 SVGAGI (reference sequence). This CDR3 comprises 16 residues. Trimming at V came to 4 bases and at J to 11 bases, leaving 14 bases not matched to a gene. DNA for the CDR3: TGTGCCAGCAGTTCCACCTCCGGGACAGGGGGCCTGGTGGCTTTCTTT. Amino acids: CASSSTSGTGGLVAFF.

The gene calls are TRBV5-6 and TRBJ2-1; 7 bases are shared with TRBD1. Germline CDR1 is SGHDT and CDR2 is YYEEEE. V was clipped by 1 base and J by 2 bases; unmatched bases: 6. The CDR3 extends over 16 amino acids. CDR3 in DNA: TGTGCCAGCAGCTTGCCCACTAGGGGGCCCTACAATGAGCAGTTCTTC. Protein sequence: CASSLPTRGPYNEQFF.

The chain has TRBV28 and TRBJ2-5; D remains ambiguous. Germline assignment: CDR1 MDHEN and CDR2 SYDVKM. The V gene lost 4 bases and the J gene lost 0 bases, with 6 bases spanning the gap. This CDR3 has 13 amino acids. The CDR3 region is CASSWAYQETQYF. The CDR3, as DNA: TGTGCCAGCAGTTGGGCGTACCAAGAGACCCAGTACTTC. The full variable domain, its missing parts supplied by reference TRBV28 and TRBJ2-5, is DVKVTQSSRYLVKRTGEKVFLECVQDMDHENMFWYRQDPGLGLRLIYFSYDVKMKEKGDIPEGYSVSREKKERFSLILESASTNQTSMYLCASSWAYQETQYFGPGTRLLVL.

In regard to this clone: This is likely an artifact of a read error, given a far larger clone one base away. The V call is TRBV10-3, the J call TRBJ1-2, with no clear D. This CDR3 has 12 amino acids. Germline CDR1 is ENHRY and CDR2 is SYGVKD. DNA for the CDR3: TGTGCCATCAGTGAGTTACCCTATGGCCACACCTTC. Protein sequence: CAISELPYGHTF.

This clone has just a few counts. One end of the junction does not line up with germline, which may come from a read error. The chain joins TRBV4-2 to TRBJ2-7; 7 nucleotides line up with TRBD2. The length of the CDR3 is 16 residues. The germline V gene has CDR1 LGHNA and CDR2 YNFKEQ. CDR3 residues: CASSQASGGRSNEQYF. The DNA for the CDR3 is TGTGCCAGCAGCCAAGCATCGGGAGGTCGCTCCAACGAGCAGTACTTC.

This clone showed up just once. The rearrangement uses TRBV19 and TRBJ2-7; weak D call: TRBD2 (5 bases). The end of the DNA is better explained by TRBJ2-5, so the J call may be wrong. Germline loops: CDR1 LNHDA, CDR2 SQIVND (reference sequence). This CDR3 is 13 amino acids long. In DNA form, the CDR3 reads TGTGCCAGTAAGCGACCGGAGGAAGAGACCCAGTACTTC. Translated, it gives CASKRPEEETQYF.

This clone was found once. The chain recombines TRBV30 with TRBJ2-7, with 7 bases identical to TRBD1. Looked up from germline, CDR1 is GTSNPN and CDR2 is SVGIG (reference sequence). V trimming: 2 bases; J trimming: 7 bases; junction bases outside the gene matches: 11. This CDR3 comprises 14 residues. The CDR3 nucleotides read TGTGCCTGGAGTAATACAGGGGCTTCGGGGGAGCAGTACTTC. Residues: CAWSNTGASGEQYF.

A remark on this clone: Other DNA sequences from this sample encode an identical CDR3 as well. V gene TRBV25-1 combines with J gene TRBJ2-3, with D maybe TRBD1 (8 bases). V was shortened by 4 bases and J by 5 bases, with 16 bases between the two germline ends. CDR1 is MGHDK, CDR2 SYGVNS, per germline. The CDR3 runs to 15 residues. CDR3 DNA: TGTGCCAGCAGTGCAGGGGGCGGGGGAGGAGATACGCAGTATTTT. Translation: CASSAGGGGGDTQYF. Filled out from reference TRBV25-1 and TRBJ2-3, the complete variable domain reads EADIYQTPRYLVIGTGKKITLECSQTMGHDKMYWYQQDPGMELHLIHYSYGVNSTEKGDLSSESTVSRIRTEHFPLTLESARPSHTSQYLCASSAGGGGGDTQYFGPGTRLTVL.

The CDR3 protein is CASSQDPGRGYTF. In DNA form, the CDR3 reads TGCGCCAGCAGCCAAGATCCCGGGAGGGGCTACACCTTC. The chain has TRBV4-3 and TRBJ1-2; D remains unclear. Per germline, CDR1 LGHNA and CDR2 YSLEER. V was trimmed by 0 bases and J by 8 bases, leaving 10 bases between them. This CDR3 comprises 13 residues.

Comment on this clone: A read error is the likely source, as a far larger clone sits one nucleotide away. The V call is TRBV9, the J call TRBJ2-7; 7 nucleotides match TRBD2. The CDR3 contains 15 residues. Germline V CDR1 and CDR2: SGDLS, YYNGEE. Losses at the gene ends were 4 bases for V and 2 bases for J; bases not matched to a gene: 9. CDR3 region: CASSFRLAEPYEQYF. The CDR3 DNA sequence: TGTGCCAGCAGCTTCAGACTAGCCGAGCCCTACGAGCAGTACTTC.

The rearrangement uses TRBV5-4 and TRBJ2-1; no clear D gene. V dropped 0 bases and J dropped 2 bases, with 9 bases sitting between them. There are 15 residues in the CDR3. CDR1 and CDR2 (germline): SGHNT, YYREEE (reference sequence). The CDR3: CASSLDPGAYNEQFF. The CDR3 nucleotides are TGTGCCAGCAGCTTGGACCCTGGCGCCTACAATGAGCAGTTCTTC.